This T cell receptor (beta chain) was captured in a study of blood T cells in healthy people across ages. Study-level findings and limits: For the donors, CMV status was unknown and possibly confounded expanded clonotype changes.

Of note for this clonotype: Its matching antigen is unknown. One end of the junction does not line up with germline, which may come from a read error.

For the second PCR, which ran for about 6 to 11 cycles, a sample-barcoded 5' primer and a J-beta primer mix were used. TCRdb reprocessed the 5' RACE reads via MiXCR and lists one record per CDR3 protein. The sample lists over 1.5 million distinct CDR3 sequences, roughly 49% occurring once. The CDR3 is 14 amino acids. Germline V gene lookup returns CDR1 LGHNA and CDR2 YSLEER. The sample was blood. The clonotype was recovered from a woman aged 40 to 55 in good health. V usage is TRBV4-3 and J usage is TRBJ1-1; D is undetermined. DNA for the CDR3: TGCGCCAGCAGCCAAGGGGAAATGAACACTGAGGCTTTCTTT. Translating gives CASSQGEMNTEAFF.